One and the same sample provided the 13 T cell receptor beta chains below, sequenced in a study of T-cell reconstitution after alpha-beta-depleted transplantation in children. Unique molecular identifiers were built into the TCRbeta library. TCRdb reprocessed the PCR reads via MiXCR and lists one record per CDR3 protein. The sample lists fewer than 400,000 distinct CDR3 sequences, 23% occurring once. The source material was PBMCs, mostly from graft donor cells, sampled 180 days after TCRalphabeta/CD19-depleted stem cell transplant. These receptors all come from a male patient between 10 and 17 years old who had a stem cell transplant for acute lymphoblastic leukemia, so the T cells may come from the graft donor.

CDR3 in amino acids: CASSPPGGAEGEAFF. CDR3 sequence (DNA): TGTGCCAGCAGCCCCCCCGGAGGGGCGGAAGGTGAAGCTTTCTTT. This rearrangement joins TRBV7-3 to TRBJ1-1, with D possibly matching TRBD1 (5 bases). The CDR3 has 15 amino acids. Per the germline V gene, CDR1 is SGHTA and CDR2 is FQGTGA. V was cut by 5 bases and J by 7 bases, with 20 bases left in between.

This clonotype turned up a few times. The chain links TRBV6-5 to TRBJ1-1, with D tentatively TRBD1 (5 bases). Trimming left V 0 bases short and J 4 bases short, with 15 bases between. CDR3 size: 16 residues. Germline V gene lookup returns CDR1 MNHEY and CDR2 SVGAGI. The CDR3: CASSYSRGPLGTEAFF. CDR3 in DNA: TGTGCCAGCAGTTACTCGAGGGGCCCTCTTGGCACTGAAGCTTTCTTT.

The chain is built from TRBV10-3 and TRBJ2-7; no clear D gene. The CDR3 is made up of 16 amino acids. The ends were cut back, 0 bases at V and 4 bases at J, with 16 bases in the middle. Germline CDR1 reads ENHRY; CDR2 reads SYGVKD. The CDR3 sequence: CAISESAARILYEQYF. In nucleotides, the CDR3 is TGTGCCATCAGTGAGTCCGCTGCCCGTATATTATACGAGCAGTACTTC.

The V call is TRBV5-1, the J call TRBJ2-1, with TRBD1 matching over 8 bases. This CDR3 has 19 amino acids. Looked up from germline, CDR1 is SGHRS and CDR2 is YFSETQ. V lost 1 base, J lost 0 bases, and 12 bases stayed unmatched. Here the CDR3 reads CASSLSAGGGSYSYNEQFF. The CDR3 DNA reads TGCGCCAGCAGCTTGTCGGCAGGGGGCGGTTCCTACTCCTACAATGAGCAGTTCTTC.

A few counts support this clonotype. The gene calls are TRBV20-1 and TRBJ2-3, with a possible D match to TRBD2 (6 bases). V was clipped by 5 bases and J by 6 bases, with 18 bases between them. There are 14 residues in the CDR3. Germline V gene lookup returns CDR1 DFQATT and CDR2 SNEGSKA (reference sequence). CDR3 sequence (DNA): TGCAGTGCTCGGGGCGGGACCATGCTGGATACGCAGTATTTT. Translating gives CSARGGTMLDTQYF.

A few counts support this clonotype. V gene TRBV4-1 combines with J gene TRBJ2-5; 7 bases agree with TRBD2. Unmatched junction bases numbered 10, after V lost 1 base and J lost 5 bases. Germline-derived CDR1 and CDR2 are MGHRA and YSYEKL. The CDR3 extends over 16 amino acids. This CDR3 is CASSQGPSGPFETQYF. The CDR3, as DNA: TGCGCCAGCAGCCAAGGGCCTAGCGGTCCGTTCGAGACCCAGTACTTC.

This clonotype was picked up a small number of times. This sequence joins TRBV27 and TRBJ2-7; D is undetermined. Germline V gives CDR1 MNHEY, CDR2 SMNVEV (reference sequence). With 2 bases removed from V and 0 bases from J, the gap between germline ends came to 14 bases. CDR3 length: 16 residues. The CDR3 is CASSLSVPTISYEQYF. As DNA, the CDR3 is TGTGCCAGCAGTTTAAGCGTTCCCACGATCTCCTACGAGCAGTACTTC.

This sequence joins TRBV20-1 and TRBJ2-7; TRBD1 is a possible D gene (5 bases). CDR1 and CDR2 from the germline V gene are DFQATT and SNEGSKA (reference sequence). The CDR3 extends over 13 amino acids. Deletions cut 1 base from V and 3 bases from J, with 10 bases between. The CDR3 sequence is CSARVPGIYEQYF. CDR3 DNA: TGCAGTGCTAGAGTACCAGGGATCTACGAGCAGTACTTC.

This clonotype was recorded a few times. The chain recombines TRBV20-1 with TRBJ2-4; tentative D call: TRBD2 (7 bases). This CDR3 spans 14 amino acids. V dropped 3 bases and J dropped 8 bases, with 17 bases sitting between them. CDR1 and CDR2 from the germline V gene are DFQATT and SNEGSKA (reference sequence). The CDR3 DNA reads TGCAGTGCTAGCGGGCGGGGGCGAGGGGACATTCAGTACTTC. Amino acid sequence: CSASGRGRGDIQYF.

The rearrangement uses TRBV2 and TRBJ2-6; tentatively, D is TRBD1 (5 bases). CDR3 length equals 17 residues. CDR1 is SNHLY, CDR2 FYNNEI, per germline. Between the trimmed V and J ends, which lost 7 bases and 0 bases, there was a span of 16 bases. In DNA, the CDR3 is TGTGCCAGCACCCTCCAGGGCACCTTCTCTGGGGCCAACGTCCTGACTTTC. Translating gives CASTLQGTFSGANVLTF.

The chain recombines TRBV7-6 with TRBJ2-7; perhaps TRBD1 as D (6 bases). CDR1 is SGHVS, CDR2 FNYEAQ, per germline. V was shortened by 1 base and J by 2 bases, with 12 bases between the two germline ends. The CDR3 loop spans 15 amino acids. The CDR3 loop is CASSLGATGTYEQYF. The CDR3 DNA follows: TGTGCCAGCAGCTTAGGGGCGACAGGTACCTACGAGCAGTACTTC.

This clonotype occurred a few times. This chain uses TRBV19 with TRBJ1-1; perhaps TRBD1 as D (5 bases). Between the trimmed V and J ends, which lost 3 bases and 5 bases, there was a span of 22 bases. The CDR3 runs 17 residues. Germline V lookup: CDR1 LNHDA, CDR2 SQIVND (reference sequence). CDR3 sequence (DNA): TGTGCCAGTAGTATCGAGGGGATCTTGGATCTGGTGACTGAAGCTTTCTTT. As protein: CASSIEGILDLVTEAFF. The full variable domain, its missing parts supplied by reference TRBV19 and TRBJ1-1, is DGGITQSPKYLFRKEGQNVTLSCEQNLNHDAMYWYRQDPGQGLRLIYYSQIVNDFQKGDIAEGYSVSREKKESFPLTVTSAQKNPTAFYLCASSIEGILDLVTEAFFGQGTRLTVV.

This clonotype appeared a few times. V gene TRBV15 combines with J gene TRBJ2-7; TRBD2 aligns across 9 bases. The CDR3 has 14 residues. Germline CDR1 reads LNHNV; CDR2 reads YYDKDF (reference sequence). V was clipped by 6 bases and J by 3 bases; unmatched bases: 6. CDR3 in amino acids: CATSHGLAHYEQYF. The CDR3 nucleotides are TGTGCCACCAGTCACGGACTAGCGCACTACGAGCAGTACTTC.